What follows are 19 T cell receptor beta chains derived from one specimen sequenced in a study of blood T cell repertoires in COVID-19. Here immunoSEQ multiplex PCR was the method, and the copy in TCRdb shows in-frame clones only, minus some. The sample yields fewer than 250,000 clones, 89% seen once. Sequenced material: peripheral blood. These TCRs come from a woman aged 35 to 49 with acute or convalescent COVID-19.

This chain links TRBV4-2 with TRBJ1-4; D might be TRBD1 (6 bases). This CDR3 has 18 amino acids. Germline V CDR1 and CDR2: LGHNA, YNFKEQ. V shed 2 bases and J shed 8 bases, with 24 bases lying between them. The CDR3 loop is CASSQTYFSGAGGEKLFF. CDR3 DNA: TGTGCCAGCAGCCAAACGTACTTCTCAGGGGCAGGTGGGGAAAAACTGTTTTTT.

The chain is built from TRBV11-2 and TRBJ1-1; 7 bases fit TRBD1. V was clipped by 5 bases and J by 3 bases; unmatched bases: 6. CDR1 is SGHAT, CDR2 FQNNGV, per germline. The CDR3 contains 14 residues. This chain's CDR3 is CASSIRDRYTEAFF. CDR3 bases: TGTGCCAGCAGCATCCGGGACAGATACACTGAAGCTTTCTTT. The full variable domain, rest sourced from reference TRBV11-2 and TRBJ1-1, is EAGVAQSPRYKIIEKRQSVAFWCNPISGHATLYWYQQILGQGPKLLIQFQNNGVVDDSQLPKDRFSAERLKGVDSTLKIQPAKLEDSAVYLCASSIRDRYTEAFFGQGTRLTVV.

The V gene is TRBV5-1, the J gene TRBJ2-1; D is perhaps TRBD1 (6 bases). Looked up from germline, CDR1 is SGHRS and CDR2 is YFSETQ. The CDR3 loop spans 15 amino acids. Trimming removed 1 base at V and 2 bases at J, with 10 bases between. Here the CDR3 reads CASSLTGSAYNEQFF. The CDR3 coding sequence is TGCGCCAGCAGCTTGACAGGGTCCGCCTACAATGAGCAGTTCTTC.

The gene calls are TRBV27 and TRBJ1-1, with a possible D match to TRBD1 (5 bases). This CDR3 has 15 residues. The V and J ends lost 6 bases and 8 bases respectively, with 22 bases between them. Germline CDR1 MNHEY, CDR2 SMNVEV (reference sequence). The CDR3 spells CASSPVRVQLVEAFF. The CDR3 bases are TGTGCCAGCAGCCCCGTCAGGGTCCAATTAGTCGAAGCTTTCTTT.

The chain links TRBV6-5 to TRBJ2-7; maybe TRBD2 (6 bases). Germline assignment: CDR1 MNHEY and CDR2 SVGAGI. Trimming took 6 bases from V and 2 from J, leaving 14 bases between them. The CDR3 contains 14 residues. The CDR3 sequence is CASSGNGGPYEQYV. In DNA form, the CDR3 reads TGTGCCAGCAGCGGTAACGGGGGTCCCTACGAGCAGTACGTC.

The chain is built from TRBV2 and TRBJ2-3, with a tentative D call TRBD1 (6 bases). Germline assignment: CDR1 SNHLY and CDR2 FYNNEI. V lost 5 bases and J 6 bases, leaving 24 bases between the germline ends. This CDR3 is 17 amino acids long. The CDR3 loop is CASSLRGQTTAGDTQYF. CDR3 DNA sequence: TGTGCCAGCAGTCTACGCGGACAGACGACTGCAGGGGATACGCAGTATTTT.

This chain joins TRBV6-4 and TRBJ1-2; D unclear. Germline V gives CDR1 MRHNA, CDR2 SNTAGT. CDR3 length: 11 residues. Trimming cost V 10 bases and J 8 bases, with 14 bases left between them. CDR3 bases: TGTGCCACCCTGTCCGCGGCCGGCTACACCTTC. It encodes CATLSAAGYTF.

The chain combines TRBV27 with TRBJ2-1, with 8 bases that match TRBD2. The CDR3 loop spans 14 amino acids. CDR1 and CDR2 from the germline V gene are MNHEY and SMNVEV (reference sequence). The V gene end was trimmed by 8 bases and the J gene end by 4 bases; junction bases not matched to a gene: 7. The CDR3 here is CASSWGGGYNEQFF. Here the CDR3 DNA reads TGTGCCAGCTCGTGGGGCGGGGGGTACAATGAGCAGTTCTTC.

The V gene is TRBV5-4, the J gene TRBJ1-2; D is unresolved. There are 16 residues in the CDR3. CDR1 is SGHNT and CDR2 is YYREEE in the germline V gene (reference sequence). Trimming pared 0 bases from V and 4 bases from J, leaving 16 bases between. CDR3 bases: TGTGCCAGCAGCTTGGCGGGTAGTCAGAAAGCCTATGGCTACACCTTC. Its translation: CASSLAGSQKAYGYTF.

This clone appeared a single time. This sequence joins TRBV30 and TRBJ2-1, with 13 nucleotides matching TRBD2. The CDR3 spans 15 residues. Germline CDR1 is GTSNPN and CDR2 is SVGIG (reference sequence). V was pared by 3 bases and J by 9 bases, with 8 bases of the junction left unmatched. CDR3 in amino acids: CAWRKLAGGLGEQFF. In nucleotides, the CDR3 is TGTGCCTGGAGGAAACTAGCGGGGGGGCTCGGTGAGCAGTTCTTC. The full variable domain, its missing parts supplied by reference TRBV30 and TRBJ2-1, is SQTIHQWPATLVQPVGSPLSLECTVEGTSNPNLYWYRQAAGRGLQLLFYSVGIGQISSEVPQNLSASRPQDRQFILSSKKLLLSDSGFYLCAWRKLAGGLGEQFFGPGTRLTVL.

The chain uses TRBV5-1 and TRBJ1-2; the match to TRBD1 covers 8 bases. The CDR3 has 16 amino acids. After removal of 0 bases from V and 6 bases from J, the junction contained 10 bases not matched to a gene. The germline V gene has CDR1 SGHRS and CDR2 YFSETQ. CDR3 in amino acids: CASSLAGGNFKDGYTF. CDR3 coding DNA: TGCGCCAGCAGCTTGGCAGGGGGCAATTTTAAAGATGGCTACACCTTC.

This chain connects TRBV9 to TRBJ1-2, with D hard to call. The V and J ends lost 3 bases and 0 bases respectively, with 9 bases between them. This CDR3 is 14 amino acids long. Germline V lookup: CDR1 SGDLS, CDR2 YYNGEE. The CDR3 DNA reads as TGTGCCAGCAGCGGGACTAGAGCTAACTATGGCTACACCTTC. Translation gives CASSGTRANYGYTF.

This chain's CDR3 is CASSAGGPGELFF. The CDR3 region has the DNA TGTGCCAGCAGCGCAGGGGGACCCGGGGAGCTGTTTTTT. The V and J genes are TRBV9 and TRBJ2-2; TRBD1 agrees at 7 bases. The CDR3 consists of 13 residues. Germline CDR1 and CDR2: SGDLS and YYNGEE. Unmatched junction bases numbered 2, after V lost 3 bases and J lost 6 bases.

The CDR3 DNA sequence: TGTGCCAGCAGCTTACTCGGGGGAACCTATGGCTACACCTTC. It specifies CASSLLGGTYGYTF. The chain employs TRBV7-8 and TRBJ1-2; a possible D gene is TRBD1 (5 bases). With 2 bases removed from V and 4 bases from J, the gap between germline ends came to 11 bases. CDR1 and CDR2 (germline): SGHVS, FQNEAQ. This CDR3 is built from 14 residues.

The chain couples TRBV2 to TRBJ1-1, with 9 bases lining up with TRBD1. The CDR3 length is 16 residues. The germline V gene encodes CDR1 SNHLY and CDR2 FYNNEI. V gave up 6 bases and J gave up 5 bases; unmatched junction bases: 13. The CDR3 nucleotides read TGTGCCAGCAGAGATCCCCGACAGGGGGACTGGACTGAAGCTTTCTTT. Protein: CASRDPRQGDWTEAFF.

The chain couples TRBV5-1 to TRBJ1-2; D gene ambiguous. Looked up from germline, CDR1 is SGHRS and CDR2 is YFSETQ. The CDR3 sequence is 16 residues long. Trimming took 4 bases from V and 3 from J, leaving 19 bases between them. This chain's CDR3 is CASSTGFSVADYGYTF. CDR3 DNA sequence: TGCGCCAGCAGCACCGGGTTTTCAGTGGCTGACTATGGCTACACCTTC.

The gene calls are TRBV5-5 and TRBJ2-5; TRBD2 aligns across 7 bases. There are 15 residues in the CDR3. V dropped 4 bases and J dropped 7; count of bases not matched to a gene: 13. Germline V gene sequence: CDR1 SGHKS, CDR2 YYEKEE (reference sequence). The CDR3 loop is CASSVRDYLRGTQYF. CDR3 DNA: TGTGCCAGCAGCGTCCGGGACTACCTCCGTGGGACCCAGTACTTC.

The rearrangement links TRBV10-1 to TRBJ1-1, with D perhaps TRBD1 (6 bases). Germline V gene lookup returns CDR1 WNHNN and CDR2 SYGVQD (reference sequence). The CDR3 sequence is 15 residues long. V was clipped by 6 bases and J by 0 bases, with 14 bases between them. The CDR3 spells CASSPGQGMNTEAFF. CDR3 bases: TGCGCCAGCAGCCCAGGTCAGGGGATGAACACTGAAGCTTTCTTT.

This sequence joins TRBV6-5 and TRBJ2-3; 8 bases match TRBD1. Germline values: CDR1 MNHEY, CDR2 SVGAGI. The ends lost 7 bases at V and 0 bases at J; junction bases unmatched: 6. The CDR3 runs to 15 residues. As DNA, the CDR3 is TGTGCCAGCAACAGGGGGGCGCCTAGCACAGATACGCAGTATTTT. It translates to CASNRGAPSTDTQYF.